What follows are 2 T cell receptor beta chains derived from one specimen sequenced in a study of cytomegalovirus exposure and HLA in healthy donors. Use of 60 Vbeta and 13 Jbeta primers characterized the PCR. The method was immunoSEQ multiplex PCR; TCRdb's version includes in-frame clones alone and lacks a portion of them. The data hold 100,000 to 150,000 clones, with about 80% observed a single time. The source material was PBMCs. Receptor source: a woman in her fifties or sixties in good health and CMV-seronegative.

This chain links TRBV19 with TRBJ2-7; 10 bases agree with TRBD1. The germline gives CDR1 LNHDA, CDR2 SQIVND (reference sequence). V shed 1 base, J shed 3 bases, and the junction held 0 bases outside the gene matches. This CDR3 is 14 amino acids long. CDR3 nucleotide sequence: TGTGCCAGTAGTATAGGGACAGGGGGCTACGAGCAGTACTTC. Amino acid sequence: CASSIGTGGYEQYF.

This sequence joins TRBV27 and TRBJ2-7; 8 bases map to TRBD2. The germline V gene has CDR1 MNHEY and CDR2 SMNVEV (reference sequence). V was clipped by 2 bases and J by 0 bases; unmatched bases: 3. CDR3 size: 15 residues. The chain's CDR3 is CASSLTSGYSYEQYF. In nucleotides, the CDR3 is TGTGCCAGCAGTTTAACTAGCGGATACTCCTACGAGCAGTACTTC.